Presented here are 31 T cell receptor beta chains from one specimen sequenced in a study of cytomegalovirus exposure and HLA in healthy donors. Primers: 60 Vbeta forward and 13 Jbeta reverse. Profiling relied on immunoSEQ multiplex PCR, and the TCRdb table lists in-frame clones only, not all of them. The repertoire holds 150,000 to 200,000 clones, with 65% to 85% as singletons. Material: PBMCs. The source is a man over 45 in good health and CMV-seropositive.

V gene TRBV2 combines with J gene TRBJ2-7; weak D call: TRBD2 (6 bases). The CDR3 contains 13 residues. The germline V gene encodes CDR1 SNHLY and CDR2 FYNNEI. V was cut by 4 bases and J by 0 bases, with 7 bases left in between. The DNA for the CDR3 is TGTGCCAGCAGTGTCGGGAGCTCCTACGAGCAGTACTTC. This translates into CASSVGSSYEQYF.

This clone appeared a single time. The same CDR3 is also encoded by other DNA sequences in this sample. The chain employs TRBV5-1 and TRBJ2-7, with 10 bases identical to TRBD1. CDR3 length equals 14 residues. Germline-derived CDR1 and CDR2 are SGHRS and YFSETQ. V shed 7 bases, J shed 0 bases, and the junction held 4 bases outside the gene matches. The CDR3 spells CASRGQGSSYEQYF. Here the CDR3 DNA reads TGCGCCAGCCGGGGACAGGGGAGCTCCTACGAGCAGTACTTC.

V usage is TRBV6-1 and J usage is TRBJ2-1; D is undetermined. The germline CDR1 and CDR2 sequences are MNHNS and SASEGT. The V and J ends lost 10 bases and 5 bases respectively, with 12 bases between them. The CDR3 loop spans 12 amino acids. CDR3: CATGWPNNEQFF. CDR3 coding DNA: TGTGCCACAGGTTGGCCTAACAATGAGCAGTTCTTC.

V is TRBV5-5 and J is TRBJ2-1; TRBD2 matches at 9 bases. The CDR3 length is 15 residues. Trimming cost V 6 bases and J 9 bases; bases outside gene matches: 13. CDR1 is SGHKS, CDR2 YYEKEE, per germline (reference sequence). The DNA for the CDR3 is TGTGCCAGCAACCCACTTAGCGGGAGTCGGGTTGAGCAGTTCTTC. Amino acid sequence: CASNPLSGSRVEQFF. The complete variable domain, with remaining parts taken from reference TRBV5-5 and TRBJ2-1, reads DAGVTQSPTHLIKTRGQQVTLRCSPISGHKSVSWYQQVLGQGPQFIFQYYEKEERGRGNFPDRFSARQFPNYSSELNVNALLLGDSALYLCASNPLSGSRVEQFFGPGTRLTVL.

The chain uses TRBV30 and TRBJ2-4, with a weak D call TRBD1 (6 bases). CDR3 length equals 14 residues. Germline V gives CDR1 GTSNPN, CDR2 SVGIG (reference sequence). V gave up 0 bases and J gave up 1 base, with 7 bases separating them. This chain's CDR3 is CAWSVQGAKNIQYF. The DNA of the CDR3 is TGTGCCTGGAGTGTACAGGGCGCCAAAAACATTCAGTACTTC.

As regards this clone: The junction does not match germline at one end; this may be a read error. The chain employs TRBV4-1 and TRBJ2-7, with 11 bases matching TRBD1. From germline, CDR1 is MGHRA and CDR2 YSYEKL. The length of the CDR3 is 16 residues. This CDR3 is CASSQDPGTGGYEQYF. CDR3 coding DNA: TGTGCCAGCAGCCAAGATCCCGGGACAGGGGGCTACGAGCAGTACTTC.

With respect to this clone: This CDR3 is also generated by other DNA sequences in the sample. The rearrangement joins TRBV6-1 to TRBJ2-3; 15 bases line up with TRBD2. V was clipped by 4 bases and J by 3 bases; unmatched bases: 8. Germline V gene data show CDR1 as MNHNS and CDR2 as SASEGT. CDR3 size: 18 residues. CDR3 protein: CASSGGLAGGPPTDTQYF. CDR3 bases: TGTGCCAGCAGTGGCGGACTAGCGGGAGGGCCACCTACAGATACGCAGTATTTT.

The rearrangement uses TRBV7-9 and TRBJ2-1; D perhaps matches TRBD2 (5 bases). Germline assignment: CDR1 SEHNR and CDR2 FQNEAQ (reference sequence). Trimming stripped 4 bases from V and 7 bases from J, with 20 bases between. The length of the CDR3 is 16 residues. Here the CDR3 DNA reads TGTGCCAGCAGCTCCCCGCCAGCGGATCGCCAGAATGAGCAGTTCTTC. It yields the protein CASSSPPADRQNEQFF.

This clone has just one count. The chain has TRBV28 and TRBJ1-1; 7 bases are a match to TRBD1. The CDR3 has 12 amino acids. After removal of 8 bases from V and 7 bases from J, the junction contained 7 bases not matched to a gene. The germline CDR1 and CDR2 sequences are MDHEN and SYDVKM. The CDR3 protein is CASGGQGVEAFF. The CDR3 coding sequence is TGTGCCAGCGGGGGGCAGGGGGTTGAAGCTTTCTTT.

The chain recombines TRBV7-8 with TRBJ2-4; 12 nucleotides line up with TRBD2. Looked up from germline, CDR1 is SGHVS and CDR2 is FQNEAQ. This CDR3 spans 16 amino acids. V lost 6 bases, J lost 5 bases, and 8 bases stayed unmatched. In DNA form, the CDR3 reads TGTGCCAGCAGGGCTAGCGGGGGGGCAATTCAAAACATTCAGTACTTC. Its translation: CASRASGGAIQNIQYF. Supplemented by reference TRBV7-8 and TRBJ2-4, the full variable domain reads GAGVSQSPRYKVAKRGQDVALRCDPISGHVSLFWYQQALGQGPEFLTYFQNEAQLDKSGLPSDRFFAERPEGSVSTLKIQRTQQEDSAVYLCASRASGGAIQNIQYFGAGTRLSVL.

The V call is TRBV18, the J call TRBJ2-3; 8 bases are shared with TRBD1. CDR3 length equals 14 residues. V lost 6 bases and J lost 3; bases outside the gene matches: 5. CDR1 and CDR2 from the germline V gene are KGHSH and LQKENI. The CDR3 nucleotides read TGTGCCAGCTCTATGACAGGGGTAACAGATACGCAGTATTTT. Translation gives CASSMTGVTDTQYF.

V is TRBV7-9 and J is TRBJ2-7, with 7 bases that match TRBD1. Trimming removed 3 bases from V and 0 bases from J; junction bases left unmatched: 11. Germline V lookup: CDR1 SEHNR, CDR2 FQNEAQ (reference sequence). The CDR3 totals 17 residues. CDR3 DNA sequence: TGTGCCAGCAGCTTGCCACGTACAGGGGATAGCTCCTACGAGCAGTACTTC. It translates to CASSLPRTGDSSYEQYF.

This clone has just one count. The rearrangement joins TRBV7-2 to TRBJ2-6, with TRBD1 matching over 11 bases. The CDR3 spans 19 residues. Germline CDR1 reads SGHTA; CDR2 reads FQGNSA. Germline trimming cut 10 bases from V and 2 bases from J; bases unmatched to any gene: 16. The CDR3 region is CATLYQPGTGGAGANVLTF. CDR3 sequence (DNA): TGTGCCACCCTATATCAACCGGGGACAGGGGGAGCTGGGGCCAACGTCCTGACTTTC. The full variable domain, rest sourced from reference TRBV7-2 and TRBJ2-6, is GAGVSQSPSNKVTEKGKDVELRCDPISGHTALYWYRQSLGQGLEFLIYFQGNSAPDKSGLPSDRFSAERTGGSVSTLTIQRTQQEDSAVYLCATLYQPGTGGAGANVLTFGAGSRLTVL.

The CDR3 nucleotides are TGTGCCAGCAGTTTATGGGGGGGAGAACCCCTCCACTTT. Translating it yields CASSLWGGEPLHF. This sequence joins TRBV28 and TRBJ1-6, with D possibly TRBD1 on 5 matching bases. V lost 0 bases, J lost 12 bases, and 9 bases lay in between. Germline values: CDR1 MDHEN, CDR2 SYDVKM. The CDR3 totals 13 residues. Drawing the rest from reference TRBV28 and TRBJ1-6, the complete variable domain is DVKVTQSSRYLVKRTGEKVFLECVQDMDHENMFWYRQDPGLGLRLIYFSYDVKMKEKGDIPEGYSVSREKKERFSLILESASTNQTSMYLCASSLWGGEPLHFGNGTRLTVT.

The chain has TRBV5-6 and TRBJ1-2; the match to TRBD1 covers 7 bases. CDR3 length: 13 residues. V was clipped by 4 bases and J by 5 bases; unmatched bases: 5. Germline V gene lookup returns CDR1 SGHDT and CDR2 YYEEEE. CDR3 region: CASSTGTAYGYTF. Here the CDR3 DNA reads TGTGCCAGCAGCACTGGGACAGCATATGGCTACACCTTC.

CDR3 protein: CASSPEGLYGYTF. The CDR3 DNA is TGTGCCAGCAGTCCCGAGGGCCTCTATGGCTACACCTTC. This sequence joins TRBV2 and TRBJ1-2; D is uncertain. Germline loops: CDR1 SNHLY, CDR2 FYNNEI. V gave up 5 bases and J gave up 4 bases, with 11 bases separating them. The CDR3 totals 13 residues. Supplemented by reference TRBV2 and TRBJ1-2, the full variable domain reads EPEVTQTPSHQVTQMGQEVILRCVPISNHLYFYWYRQILGQKVEFLVSFYNNEISEKSEIFDDQFSVERPDGSNFTLKIRSTKLEDSAMYFCASSPEGLYGYTFGSGTRLTVV.

This CDR3 is CASSQVAGKNQPQHF. As DNA, the CDR3 is TGCGCCAGCAGCCAAGTGGCGGGAAAGAATCAGCCCCAGCATTTT. The rearrangement joins TRBV4-1 to TRBJ1-5, with D unclear. The ends were cut back, 1 base at V and 4 bases at J, with 11 bases in the middle. The CDR3 covers 15 residues. Germline V gene lookup returns CDR1 MGHRA and CDR2 YSYEKL.

The V call is TRBV5-1, the J call TRBJ2-2; TRBD2 might be the D (7 bases). CDR1 is SGHRS, CDR2 YFSETQ, per germline. The CDR3 extends over 15 amino acids. The V gene lost 3 bases and the J gene lost 3 bases, with 12 bases spanning the gap. The CDR3 is CASSYGGPDTGELFF. The CDR3 nucleotides read TGCGCCAGCAGCTACGGGGGGCCGGACACCGGGGAGCTGTTTTTT. Supplemented by reference TRBV5-1 and TRBJ2-2, the full variable domain reads KAGVTQTPRYLIKTRGQQVTLSCSPISGHRSVSWYQQTPGQGLQFLFEYFSETQRNKGNFPGRFSGRQFSNSRSEMNVSTLELGDSALYLCASSYGGPDTGELFFGEGSRLTVL.

This rearrangement joins TRBV2 to TRBJ1-2; 7 bases align to TRBD1. In germline, CDR1 is SNHLY, CDR2 FYNNEI. Trimming removed 5 bases from V and 7 bases from J; junction bases left unmatched: 10. This CDR3 has 14 amino acids. The CDR3 sequence is CASSPSDRAGGYTF. CDR3 bases: TGTGCCAGCAGTCCAAGCGACAGGGCCGGTGGCTACACCTTC.

The rearrangement joins TRBV5-1 to TRBJ1-1; 7 nucleotides align to TRBD1. CDR1 and CDR2 (germline): SGHRS, YFSETQ. The length of the CDR3 is 15 residues. Trimming removed 4 bases from V and 6 bases from J; junction bases left unmatched: 12. The CDR3 nucleotides are TGCGCCAGCAGCAAGGGGGCGACGGAGGTTTCTGAAGCTTTCTTT. This encodes CASSKGATEVSEAFF.

The chain joins TRBV27 to TRBJ1-5, with TRBD1 identical over 7 bases. CDR3 length equals 14 residues. In germline, CDR1 is MNHEY, CDR2 SMNVEV (reference sequence). V shed 3 bases, J shed 3 bases, and the junction held 2 bases outside the gene matches. The CDR3 reads CASSLGQPNQPQHF. The CDR3 region has the DNA TGTGCCAGCAGTTTGGGACAGCCCAATCAGCCCCAGCATTTT.

This clone was observed a few times. V is TRBV7-9 and J is TRBJ2-7; the D is unclear. Germline values: CDR1 SEHNR, CDR2 FQNEAQ (reference sequence). This CDR3 has 14 amino acids. Trimming left V 1 base short and J 0 bases short, with 7 bases between. The CDR3 region is CASSLGAASYEQYF. The CDR3 region has the DNA TGTGCCAGCAGCTTAGGGGCAGCCTCCTACGAGCAGTACTTC.

The chain employs TRBV28 and TRBJ1-2; 7 bases are shared with TRBD1. Germline assignment: CDR1 MDHEN and CDR2 SYDVKM. V was clipped by 4 bases and J by 4 bases; unmatched bases: 0. CDR3 length equals 12 residues. The CDR3 loop is CASSWDSYGYTF. CDR3 in DNA: TGTGCCAGCAGTTGGGACAGCTATGGCTACACCTTC.

V is TRBV7-3 and J is TRBJ2-7; D unresolved. Trimming removed 5 bases from V and 0 bases from J, with 8 bases in between. CDR1 is SGHTA and CDR2 is FQGTGA in the germline V gene. CDR3 size: 13 residues. The CDR3 DNA sequence: TGTGCCAGCAGCCCCACTGGCTCCTACGAGCAGTACTTC. Translated, it gives CASSPTGSYEQYF. Filled out from reference TRBV7-3 and TRBJ2-7, the complete variable domain reads GAGVSQTPSNKVTEKGKYVELRCDPISGHTALYWYRQSLGQGPEFLIYFQGTGAADDSGLPNDRFFAVRPEGSVSTLKIQRTERGDSAVYLCASSPTGSYEQYFGPGTRLTVT.

This clone occurred once. The V gene is TRBV19, the J gene TRBJ2-1; 10 nucleotides line up with TRBD2. Germline V lookup: CDR1 LNHDA, CDR2 SQIVND (reference sequence). J gave up 2 bases and V 6 bases, and 4 bases lay outside the gene matches. The CDR3 sequence is 15 residues long. This CDR3 is CASSGTSGAYNEQFF. In DNA form, the CDR3 reads TGTGCCAGTAGCGGCACTAGCGGGGCCTACAATGAGCAGTTCTTC. Combining the CDR3 with reference TRBV19 and TRBJ2-1 gives the whole variable domain DGGITQSPKYLFRKEGQNVTLSCEQNLNHDAMYWYRQDPGQGLRLIYYSQIVNDFQKGDIAEGYSVSREKKESFPLTVTSAQKNPTAFYLCASSGTSGAYNEQFFGPGTRLTVL.

In DNA, the CDR3 is TGTGCCAGCAGTTACTCCCGGGAGGGAACACGGCAGTACTTC. Translation gives CASSYSREGTRQYF. The J gene is TRBJ2-7, the V gene TRBV6-5, with TRBD2 identical over 8 bases. This CDR3 contains 14 residues. CDR1 and CDR2 (germline): MNHEY, SVGAGI. The V segment lost 0 bases and the J segment 9 bases; nucleotides outside the gene matches: 7.

The V call is TRBV6-5, the J call TRBJ1-1; maybe TRBD1 (5 bases). This CDR3 is 13 amino acids long. Trimming left V 0 bases short and J 7 bases short, with 9 bases between. The germline gives CDR1 MNHEY, CDR2 SVGAGI. As DNA, the CDR3 is TGTGCCAGCAGTTACTCGGGGGGTGTTGAAGCTTTCTTT. It codes for CASSYSGGVEAFF.

The chain is built from TRBV6-1 and TRBJ2-3; possible D gene TRBD1, 5 bases. Per germline, CDR1 MNHNS and CDR2 SASEGT. This CDR3 region has 14 residues. V was trimmed by 7 bases and J by 1 base, leaving 12 bases between them. The CDR3 DNA sequence: TGTGCCAGCACTCAAGGCAGGGGCACAGATACGCAGTATTTT. Its protein is CASTQGRGTDTQYF.

The chain links TRBV11-2 to TRBJ1-2, with D unresolved. Germline assignment: CDR1 SGHAT and CDR2 FQNNGV. The V and J ends lost 3 bases and 6 bases respectively, with 11 bases between them. This CDR3 contains 13 residues. The CDR3 nucleotides read TGTGCCAGCAGCTTTGGCACAGCTAATGGCTACACCTTC. It is translated as CASSFGTANGYTF. Looking up the rest from reference TRBV11-2 and TRBJ1-2 gives the full variable domain: EAGVAQSPRYKIIEKRQSVAFWCNPISGHATLYWYQQILGQGPKLLIQFQNNGVVDDSQLPKDRFSAERLKGVDSTLKIQPAKLEDSAVYLCASSFGTANGYTFGSGTRLTVV.

The CDR3 reads CASSGGSYEQYF. CDR3 DNA sequence: TGTGCCAGCAGCGGGGGGTCCTACGAGCAGTACTTC. The gene calls are TRBV6-5 and TRBJ2-7, with 7 bases lining up with TRBD2. The CDR3 spans 12 residues. CDR1 is MNHEY, CDR2 SVGAGI, per germline. The ends lost 6 bases at V and 1 base at J; junction bases unmatched: 0.

The V gene is TRBV28, the J gene TRBJ1-2, with 7 bases identical to TRBD1. The CDR3 spans 12 residues. Germline V gene sequence: CDR1 MDHEN, CDR2 SYDVKM. Losses at the gene ends were 8 bases for V and 6 bases for J; bases not matched to a gene: 6. CDR3 nucleotide sequence: TGTGCCAGCTCGGACAGGAGCCATGGCTACACCTTC. Translated, it gives CASSDRSHGYTF.